A selection of T cell receptor beta chains follows, all from one sample in a study of T cell responses to AZD1222 COVID-19 vaccine. Produced via immunoSEQ multiplex PCR; TCRdb's table is partial and in-frame only. The sample contains some 130,000 clones, 80% to 90% of which appear only once. Source: peripheral blood, taken on day 0 of MenACWY control vaccination. The receptors were gathered from an adult in good health. CDR3s include the opening cysteine and the closing phenylalanine or tryptophan. The D gene is left open where the match is weak. For some rows the clone size is stated as once, few or many, or as a class when expanded; others skip it.

v_call,d_call,j_call,clone_size,cdr3_aa,cdr3_nt
TRBV9,.,TRBJ2-7,few,CASSYNDIPYEQYF,TGTGCCAGCAGTTATAACGACATTCCCTACGAGCAGTACTTC
TRBV5-1,TRBD1,TRBJ2-2,.,CASSGTGTGGRELFF,TGCGCCAGCAGCGGAACCGGGACAGGGGGCCGGGAGCTGTTTTTT
TRBV7-2,.,TRBJ1-5,.,CASSSWDRGSNQPQHF,TGTGCCAGCAGCTCTTGGGATAGGGGGAGCAATCAGCCCCAGCATTTT
TRBV5-1,TRBD1,TRBJ2-5,.,CASGRTGETQYF,TGCGCCAGCGGAAGGACAGGAGAGACCCAGTACTTC
TRBV7-2,.,TRBJ2-7,.,CASSPGIAVSYEQYF,TGTGCCAGCAGTCCCGGGATAGCGGTTTCCTACGAGCAGTACTTC
TRBV5-1,TRBD1,TRBJ2-7,.,CASSLGVTGNYEQYF,TGCGCCAGCAGCTTGGGGGTGACAGGGAACTACGAGCAGTACTTC
TRBV15,TRBD2,TRBJ2-7,.,CATSRVVGAGVLSYEQYF,TGTGCCACCAGCAGGGTCGTCGGGGCGGGAGTACTCTCCTACGAGCAGTACTTC
TRBV19,.,TRBJ1-1,.,CASSISRGGRLTEAFF,TGTGCCAGTAGTATATCCCGGGGGGGGCGCCTCACTGAAGCTTTCTTT
TRBV3-1/TRBV3-2,TRBD1,TRBJ1-2,.,CASSRGQGGAYGYTF,TGTGCCAGCAGCCGGGGACAGGGGGGAGCCTATGGCTACACCTTC
TRBV10-3,.,TRBJ1-6,.,CAISGVVENSPLHF,TGTGCCATCAGTGGCGTCGTCGAGAACTCACCCCTCCACTTT
TRBV30,.,TRBJ1-4,few,CAWKGTETETEKLFF,TGTGCCTGGAAGGGGACCGAAACAGAAACTGAAAAACTGTTTTTT
TRBV27,.,TRBJ1-5,.,CASSLSGSNQPQHF,TGTGCCAGCAGTTTATCGGGTAGCAATCAGCCCCAGCATTTT
TRBV24-1,TRBD1,TRBJ1-1,.,CATSNRGQTEAFF,TGTGCCACCTCAAACAGGGGGCAGACTGAAGCTTTCTTT
TRBV6-6,.,TRBJ1-5,once,CASRTDSNQPQHF,TGTGCCAGCCGGACAGATAGCAATCAGCCCCAGCATTTT
TRBV4-1,TRBD2,TRBJ2-7,.,CASSQGLAGISYEQYF,TGCGCCAGCAGCCAAGGCCTAGCGGGCATCTCCTACGAGCAGTACTTC
TRBV28,.,TRBJ1-2,.,CASTPVRSYGYTF,TGTGCCAGCACTCCCGTGAGGAGCTATGGCTACACCTTC
TRBV27,.,TRBJ1-6,.,CASIFPDRGDSSYNSPLHF,TGTGCCAGCATCTTCCCCGATAGAGGCGATAGCTCCTATAATTCACCCCTCCACTTT
TRBV9,.,TRBJ2-7,.,CASSATEANHEQYF,TGTGCCAGCAGCGCGACGGAAGCCAACCACGAGCAGTACTTC
TRBV6-1,TRBD2,TRBJ2-1,.,CASSATLAGGNNEQFF,TGTGCCAGCAGTGCCACACTAGCGGGAGGGAACAATGAGCAGTTCTTC
TRBV6-5,TRBD1,TRBJ1-2,.,CASSYLTGNYGYTF,TGTGCCAGCAGTTACTTGACAGGGAACTATGGCTACACCTTC
TRBV6-4,.,TRBJ1-6,.,CASSEAPNSPLHF,TGTGCCAGCAGTGAAGCCCCTAATTCACCCCTCCACTTT
TRBV6-6,.,TRBJ2-7,.,CASRSGNRVHEQYF,TGTGCCAGCAGGTCCGGGAACAGGGTGCACGAGCAGTACTTC
TRBV21-1,.,TRBJ2-3,.,CASSSHTFPSLNSGPFTDTQYF,TGTGCCAGCAGCTCCCACACTTTCCCCTCCCTCAATAGCGGTCCCTTCACAGATACGCAGTATTTT
TRBV18,TRBD1,TRBJ2-7,.,CASSPQTGTAYEQYF,TGTGCCAGCTCACCACAGACCGGGACAGCCTACGAGCAGTACTTC
TRBV4-1,.,TRBJ1-4,.,CASSQDLTTNEKLFF,TGCGCCAGCAGCCAAGATCTTACAACTAATGAAAAACTGTTTTTT
TRBV28,.,TRBJ1-1,.,CASSLWEYRKNTEAFF,TGTGCCAGCAGTTTATGGGAGTACAGAAAGAACACTGAAGCTTTCTTT
TRBV28,TRBD1,TRBJ2-7,few,CASSFPGTGSYEQYF,TGTGCCAGCAGTTTCCCCGGGACAGGCTCCTACGAGCAGTACTTC
TRBV2,.,TRBJ2-7,.,CASSGVREQYF,TGTGCCAGCTCGGGGGTACGCGAGCAGTACTTC
TRBV18,.,TRBJ1-4,once,CASSPNGALNEKLFF,TGTGCCAGCTCACCAAACGGCGCCCTTAATGAAAAACTGTTTTTT
TRBV9,.,TRBJ1-1,.,CASSADDSILNTEAFF,TGTGCCAGCAGCGCCGATGACAGTATATTGAACACTGAAGCTTTCTTT
TRBV27,.,TRBJ1-1,.,CASSLWGQGGLLGNTEAFF,TGTGCCAGCAGTTTGTGGGGTCAAGGGGGGCTCTTAGGGAACACTGAAGCTTTCTTT
TRBV6-5,.,TRBJ1-5,.,CASRGGRDQPQHF,TGTGCCAGCAGGGGGGGCCGGGATCAGCCCCAGCATTTT
TRBV30,TRBD2,TRBJ2-2,few,CALKKVAGLNTGELFF,TGTGCCCTAAAAAAGGTAGCGGGACTGAACACCGGGGAGCTGTTTTTT
TRBV4-1,.,TRBJ2-5,.,CASSQDQGDETQYF,TGCGCCAGCAGCCAGGATCAGGGTGATGAGACCCAGTACTTC
TRBV7-9,.,TRBJ2-7,.,CASSPSDRDRNYEQYF,TGTGCCAGCAGCCCGAGCGACCGTGACCGGAACTACGAGCAGTACTTC
TRBV2,TRBD1,TRBJ2-2,.,CASSDPGQGPVTGELFF,TGTGCCAGCAGTGACCCGGGACAGGGGCCGGTCACCGGGGAGCTGTTTTTT
TRBV6-5,.,TRBJ1-3,.,CASSQSGPGNTIYF,TGTGCCAGCAGCCAAAGCGGGCCTGGAAACACCATATATTTT
TRBV28,.,TRBJ1-2,.,CASSLGRYYGYTF,TGTGCCAGCAGTTTAGGTCGATACTATGGCTACACCTTC
TRBV6-4,TRBD2,TRBJ2-6,.,CASSPRGLAEVLSGANVLTF,TGTGCCAGCAGTCCCCGGGGACTAGCGGAAGTGCTCTCTGGGGCCAACGTCCTGACTTTC
TRBV5-1,.,TRBJ2-1,.,CASSLDWIGSYNEQFF,TGCGCCAGCAGCTTGGATTGGATCGGCTCCTACAATGAGCAGTTCTTC
TRBV7-9,.,TRBJ1-1,.,CASSLLVGTEAFF,TGTGCCAGCAGCTTATTGGTCGGGACTGAAGCTTTCTTT
TRBV5-1,.,TRBJ2-7,.,CASSLGQYSYEQYF,TGCGCCAGCAGCTTGGGACAGTATTCGTACGAGCAGTACTTC